Given below is one T cell receptor beta chain in context. Its antigen is unknown. Read sequence stops 3 residues before the CDR3 end, and the germline J gene provides the missing end. This record comes from a study of T cells in women clearing cervical HPV infection. For the study at large: Only a few women had HLA typing results available.

Study results and caveats: Cases and controls were distinguished at AUC around 0.8 by richness and V genes. Cases carried less TRBV6-7 than controls: roughly 0.11% versus 0.16%. CIN3+ cases had significantly higher TCR richness than controls; evenness did not differ.

Assay used: immunoSEQ multiplex PCR; TCRdb lists only in-frame clones, some missing. The sample table includes about 39,000 clones. CDR1 KGHSH and CDR2 LQKENI come from the germline V gene. The V gene lost 3 bases and the J gene lost 6 bases, with 10 bases spanning the gap. This CDR3 is 13 amino acids long. The chain joins TRBV18 to TRBJ2-3, with unresolved D. Sequencing was carried out using blood buffy coat. The TCR sequence derives from a woman aged 18-70 years with a cervical HPV16 infection that either progressed to CIN3+ or cleared (not recorded which). The DNA read from the CDR3 is TGTGCCAGCTCACCTGACTCGTTGGATACG. This translates into CASSPDSLDT. The full CDR3 sequence reads CASSPDSLDTQYF.